The 8 T cell receptor beta chains in this list originate from one sample, sequenced in a study of T cell changes during pregnancy in multiple sclerosis. Libraries were prepared by immunoSEQ multiplex PCR; TCRdb keeps only in-frame clonotypes and omits some of them. The repertoire holds 25,000 to 30,000 clones, 89% seen once, with 6% to 8% in the top ten. The material sequenced was CD8+ T cells from peripheral blood mononuclear cells, taken in the second trimester of pregnancy. The receptor source for this set is a female donor with multiple sclerosis, enrolled in a pregnancy study.

This clone was recorded once. This chain connects TRBV30 to TRBJ2-1; TRBD1 might be the D (6 bases). There are 15 residues in the CDR3. Trimming left V 4 bases short and J 1 base short, with 14 bases between. Germline CDR1 and CDR2: GTSNPN and SVGIG (reference sequence). This chain's CDR3 is CAWIGDILSYNEQFF. CDR3 nucleotide sequence: TGTGCCTGGATCGGGGACATCCTTTCCTACAATGAGCAGTTCTTC. The variable domain in full, completed from reference TRBV30 and TRBJ2-1, reads SQTIHQWPATLVQPVGSPLSLECTVEGTSNPNLYWYRQAAGRGLQLLFYSVGIGQISSEVPQNLSASRPQDRQFILSSKKLLLSDSGFYLCAWIGDILSYNEQFFGPGTRLTVL.

The genes are TRBV7-9 and TRBJ1-1; weak D call: TRBD1 (6 bases). This CDR3 has 13 residues. Germline V gene lookup returns CDR1 SEHNR and CDR2 FQNEAQ (reference sequence). Trimming pared 9 bases from V and 7 bases from J, leaving 18 bases between. The chain's CDR3 is CASSDSDLSEAFF. CDR3 bases: TGTGCCAGTTCGGACAGCGACCTGAGTGAAGCTTTCTTT.

This chain connects TRBV4-3 to TRBJ2-7; possible D gene TRBD1, 7 bases. The V end lost 0 bases, the J end lost 3 bases, and 15 bases lay between the germline ends. Germline CDR1 LGHNA, CDR2 YSLEER. The CDR3 is 16 amino acids. The CDR3 loop is CASSQEGQGGFYEQYF. The CDR3 DNA reads as TGCGCCAGCAGCCAAGAAGGGCAGGGGGGCTTCTACGAGCAGTACTTC.

The chain couples TRBV19 to TRBJ1-1; no reliable D call. CDR1 LNHDA and CDR2 SQIVND come from the germline V gene (reference sequence). The V and J ends lost 5 bases and 4 bases respectively, with 8 bases between them. The CDR3 extends over 12 amino acids. The CDR3 nucleotides are TGTGCCAGTAGTGGTCCCGGCACTGAAGCTTTCTTT. Translation: CASSGPGTEAFF.

This clone was detected a few times. Other DNA sequences in the same sample also yield this CDR3. This chain uses TRBV30 with TRBJ1-1, with 7 bases aligning to TRBD1. Germline trimming cut 3 bases from V and 2 bases from J; bases unmatched to any gene: 3. Germline CDR1 reads GTSNPN; CDR2 reads SVGIG (reference sequence). The CDR3 covers 13 residues. The CDR3 sequence: CAWSVGGNTEAFF. The CDR3 nucleotides read TGTGCCTGGAGCGTAGGGGGCAACACTGAAGCTTTCTTT.

V usage is TRBV10-3 and J usage is TRBJ1-3; D not certain. V lost 0 bases to trimming and J lost 1 base, with 4 bases between them. Germline-derived CDR1 and CDR2 are ENHRY and SYGVKD. CDR3 length equals 14 residues. The CDR3 DNA sequence: TGTGCCATCAGTGAGTCCCAGTCTGGAAACACCATATATTTT. Protein product: CAISESQSGNTIYF.

The chain joins TRBV9 to TRBJ2-2; 9 nucleotides line up with TRBD2. CDR1 and CDR2 from the germline V gene are SGDLS and YYNGEE. This CDR3 has 20 residues. The V segment lost 0 bases and the J segment 3 bases; nucleotides outside the gene matches: 15. This CDR3 reads CASSVDYGSSGGVDTGELFF. CDR3 DNA: TGTGCCAGCAGCGTAGATTATGGAAGTAGCGGGGGAGTGGACACCGGGGAGCTGTTTTTT.

The V call is TRBV29-1, the J call TRBJ2-1; D remains ambiguous. CDR1 SQVTM and CDR2 ANQGSEA come from the germline V gene. The CDR3 is made up of 14 amino acids. Trimming took 0 bases from V and 8 from J, leaving 14 bases between them. The DNA for the CDR3 is TGCAGCGTTGAAGATCGGTTGCAGCGCGATGAGCAGTTCTTC. Amino acid sequence: CSVEDRLQRDEQFF.